One and the same sample provided the 27 T cell receptor beta chains below, sequenced in a study of T cell responses to AZD1222 COVID-19 vaccine listed by TCRdb under 2021. The library was produced with the immunoSEQ multiplex PCR assay. TCRdb limited this immuneACCESS table to in-frame rearrangements with V and J called. A share of clones is missing; checked studies link under half to unresolved V genes, and the rest is unexplained. In all, the sample holds about 130,000 clones, and 85% to 95% of those were seen once. Approximately 6.8% of the sample comes from the top ten. According to the study, the label for this sample's time point signals: about 28 days (+/-7) after the second vaccine dose. This specimen was peripheral blood, taken 28 days after the second AZD1222 dose. The receptors derive from an adult who received the AZD1222 COVID-19 vaccine.

The rearrangement uses TRBV3-1 (or the pseudogene TRBV3-2) and TRBJ1-3; TRBD1 is a possible D gene (6 bases). The germline V and J ends were trimmed by 10 bases and 2 bases, with 9 bases remaining between them. Looked up from germline, CDR1 is LGHDT and CDR2 is YNNKEL (reference sequence). The CDR3 has 12 amino acids. CDR3 DNA sequence: TGTGCCACCAGGACAGCTGGAAACACCATATATTTT. It codes for CATRTAGNTIYF.

The chain has TRBV10-3 and TRBJ2-3; 8 bases map to TRBD1. The CDR3 is made up of 11 amino acids. The germline V gene encodes CDR1 ENHRY and CDR2 SYGVKD. V was pared by 3 bases and J by 11 bases, with 1 base of the junction left unmatched. CDR3 loop: CAISDGTGQYF. CDR3 in DNA: TGTGCCATCAGTGACGGGACAGGGCAGTATTTT.

Points on this clone: The sample carries other DNA sequences with the same CDR3. The V call is TRBV12-3 or TRBV12-4, the J call TRBJ2-5; D is unclear. The V end lost 1 base, the J end lost 5 bases, and 5 bases lay between the germline ends. This CDR3 region has 12 residues. The CDR3 DNA reads TGTGCCAGCAGTTTAGTCGAGGAGACCCAGTACTTC. It is translated as CASSLVEETQYF.

The chain joins TRBV29-1 to TRBJ1-2; the D is unclear. Germline V gene sequence: CDR1 SQVTM, CDR2 ANQGSEA. This CDR3 has 10 residues. Trimming removed 6 bases from V and 6 bases from J, with 8 bases in between. The CDR3 bases are TGCAGCGTCCCGGGGAATGGCTACACCTTC. Amino acid sequence: CSVPGNGYTF.

The chain carries TRBV30 and TRBJ2-7; possible D gene TRBD1, 7 bases. V was pared by 8 bases and J by 3 bases, with 14 bases between. Germline V lookup: CDR1 GTSNPN, CDR2 SVGIG (reference sequence). The CDR3 runs 12 residues. Here the CDR3 DNA reads TGTGCCAGGGGGGCAGGGGGCTACGAGCAGTACTTC. This encodes CARGAGGYEQYF.

The chain joins TRBV19 to TRBJ1-5; possibly TRBD1 for D (6 bases). This CDR3 has 15 residues. Deletions cut 3 bases from V and 6 bases from J, with 15 bases between. CDR1 and CDR2 (germline): LNHDA, SQIVND (reference sequence). CDR3 sequence reads: CASSIGTRGGQPQHF. As DNA, the CDR3 is TGTGCCAGTAGTATTGGGACACGGGGCGGTCAGCCCCAGCATTTT.

V gene TRBV6-5 combines with J gene TRBJ1-2; TRBD1 might be the D (5 bases). Trimming cost V 8 bases and J 0 bases, with 7 bases left between them. Per germline, CDR1 MNHEY and CDR2 SVGAGI. This CDR3 spans 12 amino acids. CDR3 coding DNA: TGTGCCAGCGGGGGGTCTAACTATGGCTACACCTTC. It yields the protein CASGGSNYGYTF.

The chain joins TRBV2 to TRBJ1-4; D unclear. Trimming left V 6 bases short and J 5 bases short, with 7 bases between. Germline-derived CDR1 and CDR2 are SNHLY and FYNNEI. The CDR3 contains 12 residues. As DNA, the CDR3 is TGTGCCAGCAGGCAGGTCAATGAAAAACTGTTTTTT. It codes for CASRQVNEKLFF. The full variable domain, rest sourced from reference TRBV2 and TRBJ1-4, is EPEVTQTPSHQVTQMGQEVILRCVPISNHLYFYWYRQILGQKVEFLVSFYNNEISEKSEIFDDQFSVERPDGSNFTLKIRSTKLEDSAMYFCASRQVNEKLFFGSGTQLSVL.

The chain employs TRBV11-1 and TRBJ2-5, with D perhaps assigned TRBD1 or TRBD2 (6 bases each). Germline V gives CDR1 SGHAT, CDR2 FQDESV (reference sequence). This CDR3 has 16 residues. Trimming shortened V by 2 bases and J by 4 bases, and 17 bases separated the two germline ends. The CDR3, as DNA: TGTGCCAGCAGCTTAACCCGGGGGCTCACGGGAGAGACCCAGTACTTC. Translating gives CASSLTRGLTGETQYF.

The V gene is TRBV9, the J gene TRBJ2-5; 7 nucleotides match TRBD1. This CDR3 has 17 residues. Germline V gives CDR1 SGDLS, CDR2 YYNGEE. J lost 4 bases, V lost 1 base, and 13 bases had no gene match. The CDR3 sequence: CASSVSPGTVGGETQYF. CDR3 DNA: TGTGCCAGCAGCGTAAGCCCTGGGACAGTCGGTGGAGAGACCCAGTACTTC. The full variable domain, with the rest looked up from reference TRBV9 and TRBJ2-5, is DSGVTQTPKHLITATGQRVTLRCSPRSGDLSVYWYQQSLDQGLQFLIQYYNGEERAKGNILERFSAQQFPDLHSELNLSSLELGDSALYFCASSVSPGTVGGETQYFGPGTRLLVL.

The gene calls are TRBV5-1 and TRBJ1-1; maybe TRBD1 (5 bases). Germline CDR1 reads SGHRS; CDR2 reads YFSETQ. This CDR3 has 14 amino acids. V shed 6 bases and J shed 1 base, with 13 bases lying between them. The CDR3 nucleotides are TGCGCCAGCATCCCCGGTGGGACGAACACTGAAGCTTTCTTT. Its protein is CASIPGGTNTEAFF.

This clone came up once. The rearrangement joins TRBV7-3 to TRBJ1-6; D is ambiguous. Germline V lookup: CDR1 SGHTA, CDR2 FQGTGA. The CDR3 has 13 residues. V gave up 1 base and J gave up 9 bases, with 7 bases separating them. The CDR3 loop is CASSLNRVSPLHF. CDR3 DNA: TGTGCCAGCAGCTTAAACCGGGTTTCACCCCTCCACTTT.

V and J are TRBV7-2 and TRBJ2-5, with TRBD1 matching 7 bases. Trimming removed 5 bases from V and 4 bases from J; junction bases left unmatched: 10. CDR1 and CDR2 (germline): SGHTA, FQGNSA. This CDR3 region has 15 residues. The CDR3 nucleotides read TGTGCCAGCAGCCCTCAGACAGGGTCGGGAGAGACCCAGTACTTC. Its translation: CASSPQTGSGETQYF.

The V call is TRBV3-1 (or the pseudogene TRBV3-2), the J call TRBJ1-1; 7 bases align to TRBD1. In germline, CDR1 is LGHDT, CDR2 YNNKEL (reference sequence). The V gene end was trimmed by 0 bases and the J gene end by 7 bases; junction bases not matched to a gene: 11. The CDR3 totals 16 residues. The chain's CDR3 is CASSQDERWQGVEAFF. The CDR3 DNA reads TGTGCCAGCAGCCAAGATGAAAGGTGGCAGGGGGTTGAAGCTTTCTTT.

This clone has only one observation. This sequence joins TRBV4-1 and TRBJ1-1; D is possibly TRBD1 (5 bases). From germline, CDR1 is MGHRA and CDR2 YSYEKL. Trimming took 4 bases from V and 0 from J, leaving 9 bases between them. The CDR3 is 14 amino acids. The CDR3 DNA reads TGCGCCAGCAGCCCCAGGGCCATGAACACTGAAGCTTTCTTT. The encoded protein is CASSPRAMNTEAFF.

V and J are TRBV4-1 and TRBJ2-7; a possible D gene is TRBD1 (5 bases). The CDR3 is 14 residues long. Germline CDR1 is MGHRA and CDR2 is YSYEKL. V dropped 0 bases and J dropped 9 bases, with 15 bases sitting between them. CDR3 sequence reads: CASSQESRAPGQYF. The CDR3 DNA sequence: TGCGCCAGCAGCCAAGAGTCCAGGGCCCCCGGGCAGTACTTC.

The chain links TRBV2 to TRBJ1-1; the D is unclear. The germline CDR1 and CDR2 sequences are SNHLY and FYNNEI. Trimming left V 6 bases short and J 5 bases short, with 13 bases between. This CDR3 comprises 13 residues. The CDR3, as DNA: TGTGCCAGCAGCCCTAGGCCGGGGACTGAAGCTTTCTTT. This translates into CASSPRPGTEAFF.

This chain connects TRBV19 to TRBJ2-5, with 7 nucleotides matching TRBD1. After removal of 5 bases from V and 8 bases from J, the junction contained 8 bases not matched to a gene. CDR1 is LNHDA and CDR2 is SQIVND in the germline V gene (reference sequence). CDR3 size: 13 residues. The CDR3, as DNA: TGTGCCAGTAGTGAAACAGGGGAGAGCACCCAGTACTTC. Its protein product is CASSETGESTQYF.

V and J are TRBV14 and TRBJ1-1; D is undetermined. V was shortened by 5 bases and J by 2 bases, with 9 bases between the two germline ends. There are 13 residues in the CDR3. The germline V gene has CDR1 SGHDN and CDR2 FVKESK. The CDR3 protein is CASSLDRNTEAFF. DNA of the CDR3: TGTGCCAGCAGCTTGGACCGTAACACTGAAGCTTTCTTT.

V gene TRBV6-5 combines with J gene TRBJ2-7; 9 bases map to TRBD2. Germline trimming cut 2 bases from V and 7 bases from J; bases unmatched to any gene: 6. The CDR3 is made up of 14 amino acids. Per the germline V gene, CDR1 is MNHEY and CDR2 is SVGAGI. CDR3 sequence: CASSYQRGDDEQYF. In DNA, the CDR3 is TGTGCCAGCAGTTACCAGCGGGGGGACGATGAGCAGTACTTC.

J is TRBJ2-1 and V is TRBV28; D ambiguous. The CDR3 has 11 amino acids. Germline V gene sequence: CDR1 MDHEN, CDR2 SYDVKM. The V end lost 1 base, the J end lost 5 bases, and 0 bases lay between the germline ends. The CDR3 loop is CASSLYNEQFF. Here the CDR3 DNA reads TGTGCCAGCAGTTTATACAATGAGCAGTTCTTC.

This chain uses TRBV11-3 with TRBJ1-1; TRBD1 might be the D (5 bases). Trimming pared 1 base from V and 1 base from J, leaving 10 bases between. Germline values: CDR1 SGHNT, CDR2 YENEEA. This CDR3 has 15 residues. CDR3 nucleotide sequence: TGTGCCAGCAGCTTAGGTTTGGGGCGGAACACTGAAGCTTTCTTT. This gives the protein CASSLGLGRNTEAFF.

This sequence joins TRBV5-1 and TRBJ2-5; D is uncertain. The germline V gene has CDR1 SGHRS and CDR2 YFSETQ. V gave up 3 bases and J gave up 12 bases, with 12 bases separating them. The CDR3 extends over 11 amino acids. Here the CDR3 DNA reads TGCGCCAGCAGCTCTGACACGGTGAAGTACTTC. Translated: CASSSDTVKYF.

The chain uses TRBV3-1 (or the pseudogene TRBV3-2) and TRBJ2-1; no clear D. Germline V gene lookup returns CDR1 LGHDT and CDR2 YNNKEL (reference sequence). The V and J ends lost 1 base and 3 bases respectively, with 7 bases between them. This CDR3 has 14 amino acids. Here the CDR3 reads CASSQGGYYNEQFF. The CDR3 DNA reads TGTGCCAGCAGCCAAGGGGGATACTACAATGAGCAGTTCTTC.

This clone was seen a single time. The chain joins TRBV7-3 to TRBJ1-6, with D perhaps matching TRBD1 (5 bases). The CDR3 is 16 amino acids. The V end was cut by 8 bases, the J end by 4 bases, with 18 bases between. Germline assignment: CDR1 SGHTA and CDR2 FQGTGA. The CDR3 region has the DNA TGTGCCAGCTGTCGTAACGGGACTGCTTATAATTCACCCCTCCACTTT. Its translation: CASCRNGTAYNSPLHF. Combining the CDR3 with reference TRBV7-3 and TRBJ1-6 gives the whole variable domain GAGVSQTPSNKVTEKGKYVELRCDPISGHTALYWYRQSLGQGPEFLIYFQGTGAADDSGLPNDRFFAVRPEGSVSTLKIQRTERGDSAVYLCASCRNGTAYNSPLHFGNGTRLTVT.

CDR3 amino acids: CASSYQDNYGYTF. Here the CDR3 DNA reads TGTGCCAGCAGCTACCAGGACAACTATGGCTACACCTTC. V and J are TRBV5-8 and TRBJ1-2; no definite D call. Germline CDR1 and CDR2: SGHTS and YDEGEE. The germline V and J ends were trimmed by 3 bases and 2 bases, with 8 bases remaining between them. The CDR3 has 13 amino acids.

V usage is TRBV3-1 (or the pseudogene TRBV3-2) and J usage is TRBJ2-5; 7 positions agree with TRBD1. Looked up from germline, CDR1 is LGHDT and CDR2 is YNNKEL (reference sequence). This CDR3 contains 15 residues. Germline trimming cut 2 bases from V and 0 bases from J; bases unmatched to any gene: 3. This chain's CDR3 is CASSQRDSYQETQYF. Here the CDR3 DNA reads TGTGCCAGCAGCCAACGGGACAGTTACCAAGAGACCCAGTACTTC.